The present T cell receptor (beta chain) was sequenced within a study of blood T cell repertoires in COVID-19. This clone has only one observation. Clones were sequenced by immunoSEQ multiplex PCR, and TCRdb holds only the in-frame ones, with some missing. Altogether about 100,000 clones are present, 85% to 90% being singletons, with the ten largest covering 5%. CDR3 length equals 14 residues. From germline, CDR1 is SGHNT and CDR2 YYREEE (reference sequence). J lost 4 bases, V lost 2 bases, and 2 bases had no gene match. The specimen sequenced was peripheral blood. This chain links TRBV5-4 with TRBJ2-3; 9 bases line up with TRBD2. The source of this sequence is a human donor in a cohort sampled during active COVID-19. The CDR3 DNA sequence: TGTGCCAGCAGCTTAATAGCGGGAGCAGATACGCAGTATTTT. This codes for CASSLIAGADTQYF.